This T cell receptor (beta chain) was found in a study of blood T cell repertoires in COVID-19. In the original workflow: Scientists estimated how many nucleated cells there were by amplifying reference gene primers. The method was immunoSEQ multiplex PCR; TCRdb's version includes in-frame clones alone and lacks a portion of them. Clone size and the V and J calls come from that table; the DNA yielded D and trimming. The data show over 35,000 clones, about nine tenths seen once. The CDR3 totals 13 residues. Trimming removed 5 bases at V and 4 bases at J, with 11 bases between. The V gene's germline CDR1 is SGHTA and CDR2 FQGNSA.

The specimen was peripheral blood. The TCR sequence derives from a man between 60 and 70 years old with active COVID-19. The chain links TRBV7-2 to TRBJ1-2; a weak D match, TRBD1 (6 bases). For the CDR3, the DNA is TGTGCCAGCAGCCCACGACAGGTCTATGGCTACACCTTC. It specifies CASSPRQVYGYTF.